The 8 T cell receptor beta chains below were found in one sample sequenced in a study of blood T cell repertoires in COVID-19. Assay: immunoSEQ multiplex PCR; the TCRdb copy retains only in-frame clones and omits some. Altogether 100,000 to 150,000 clones are present, around 89% being singletons, with the ten largest covering about 2%. The sequenced sample was peripheral blood. The receptors shown here come from a man in his 70s with active COVID-19.

This clone was observed a single time. The chain employs TRBV7-2 and TRBJ2-5, with 12 bases identical to TRBD2. The CDR3 has 15 amino acids. V lost 2 bases to trimming and J lost 4 bases; unmatched junction nucleotides: 2. Germline CDR1 reads SGHTA; CDR2 reads FQGNSA. CDR3 protein: CASSLLAGGPETQYF. CDR3 DNA: TGTGCCAGCAGCTTACTAGCGGGAGGGCCAGAGACCCAGTACTTC. Full variable domain (remainder filled in from reference TRBV7-2 and TRBJ2-5): GAGVSQSPSNKVTEKGKDVELRCDPISGHTALYWYRQSLGQGLEFLIYFQGNSAPDKSGLPSDRFSAERTGGSVSTLTIQRTQQEDSAVYLCASSLLAGGPETQYFGPGTRLLVL.

The rearrangement joins TRBV19 to TRBJ1-2, with 9 bases matching TRBD1. Germline V gene sequence: CDR1 LNHDA, CDR2 SQIVND (reference sequence). The V and J ends lost 6 bases and 7 bases, in that order; junction bases with no gene match: 6. This CDR3 region has 13 residues. CDR3 amino acids: CASSTPTGGGYTF. In DNA form, the CDR3 reads TGTGCCAGTAGCACGCCGACAGGGGGTGGCTACACCTTC.

The genes are TRBV24-1 and TRBJ2-3; 10 bases fit TRBD1. Trimming took 4 bases from V and 1 from J; bases not matched to a gene: 4. The CDR3 sequence is 16 residues long. Looked up from germline, CDR1 is KGHDR and CDR2 is SFDVKD. CDR3 nucleotide sequence: TGTGCCACCAGTGACCAAGGGACAGGGGGCACAGATACGCAGTATTTT. It translates to CATSDQGTGGTDTQYF.

This chain uses TRBV7-2 with TRBJ1-1, with 7 bases fitting TRBD1. The CDR3 covers 15 residues. Germline CDR1 reads SGHTA; CDR2 reads FQGNSA. J lost 4 bases, V lost 4 bases, and 9 bases had no gene match. CDR3 DNA sequence: TGTGCCAGCAGCTCGTCCAGGGGGAGAGGCACTGAAGCTTTCTTT. Protein: CASSSSRGRGTEAFF. Combining the CDR3 with reference TRBV7-2 and TRBJ1-1 gives the whole variable domain GAGVSQSPSNKVTEKGKDVELRCDPISGHTALYWYRQSLGQGLEFLIYFQGNSAPDKSGLPSDRFSAERTGGSVSTLTIQRTQQEDSAVYLCASSSSRGRGTEAFFGQGTRLTVV.

The chain has TRBV7-2 and TRBJ2-7; 8 bases line up with TRBD2. The CDR3 runs 15 residues. The trim removed 2 bases at V and 4 bases at J, leaving 7 bases unmatched. Germline V gene data show CDR1 as SGHTA and CDR2 as FQGNSA. CDR3 nucleotide sequence: TGTGCCAGCAGCTTAACCGGGAGGGAGCTTTACGAGCAGTACTTC. Its protein is CASSLTGRELYEQYF.

The V call is TRBV7-3, the J call TRBJ1-1; TRBD1 agrees at 9 bases. The V segment lost 5 bases and the J segment 4 bases; nucleotides outside the gene matches: 5. This CDR3 spans 14 amino acids. Germline V gene data show CDR1 as SGHTA and CDR2 as FQGTGA. The CDR3 DNA is TGTGCCAGCAGCCCCGCGACAGGGGGCACTGAAGCTTTCTTT. This gives the protein CASSPATGGTEAFF.

This rearrangement joins TRBV2 to TRBJ2-7, with 8 bases lining up with TRBD1. Germline CDR1 reads SNHLY; CDR2 reads FYNNEI. The ends lost 7 bases at V and 7 bases at J; junction bases unmatched: 15. The CDR3 has 15 residues. Written as DNA, the CDR3 is TGTGCCAGCACCCCACTAGGGACAGGTCAAAGGGAGCAGTACTTC. Translating it yields CASTPLGTGQREQYF. The full variable domain, with the rest looked up from reference TRBV2 and TRBJ2-7, is EPEVTQTPSHQVTQMGQEVILRCVPISNHLYFYWYRQILGQKVEFLVSFYNNEISEKSEIFDDQFSVERPDGSNFTLKIRSTKLEDSAMYFCASTPLGTGQREQYFGPGTRLTVT.

This chain uses TRBV10-3 with TRBJ1-1, with 11 positions matching TRBD1. The V gene's germline CDR1 is ENHRY and CDR2 SYGVKD. The V segment lost 6 bases and the J segment 4 bases; nucleotides outside the gene matches: 7. The CDR3 sequence is 15 residues long. The CDR3 DNA reads as TGTGCCATCAGAGGCCCGGGACAGGGGGGCACTGAAGCTTTCTTT. Protein sequence: CAIRGPGQGGTEAFF.